A selection of T cell receptor beta chains follows, all from one sample in a study of T cells in Graves' hyperthyroidism and ophthalmopathy. TCRdb reanalysed the multiplex PCR reads using MiXCR and keeps one entry per CDR3 protein. The sample includes about 770,000 distinct CDR3 sequences, roughly a sixth seen only once; the top ten take over 15%. Input material: blood. These receptors originate from a woman aged 45-65 years with Graves' hyperthyroidism that later progressed to Graves' ophthalmopathy. Both conserved end residues are part of each CDR3. The D gene is left open where the match is weak. Clone size is shown for a subset of rows, as once, few, many or a class of expanded clone.

d_call: -; clone_size: many; j_call: TRBJ2-7; v_call: TRBV7-9; cdr3_nt: TGTGCCAGCAGCTTAAGTACTAGCTCCTACGAGCAGTACTTC; cdr3_aa: CASSLSTSSYEQYF
d_call: -; clone_size: many; j_call: TRBJ2-2; v_call: TRBV27; cdr3_nt: TGTGCCAGCAGTTTTAGGAACCCGAACACCGGGGAGCTGTTTTTT; cdr3_aa: CASSFRNPNTGELFF
d_call: -; clone_size: -; j_call: TRBJ1-3; v_call: TRBV24-1; cdr3_nt: TGTGCCACCAGTGCCTTGACCGACGCGGGAAACACCATATATTTT; cdr3_aa: CATSALTDAGNTIYF
d_call: -; clone_size: -; j_call: TRBJ1-4; v_call: TRBV6-2/TRBV6-3; cdr3_nt: TGTGCCAGCAGACCCCCAGGTTTCGCTAATGAAAAACTGTTTTTT; cdr3_aa: CASRPPGFANEKLFF
d_call: TRBD1; clone_size: once; j_call: TRBJ2-7; v_call: TRBV20-1; cdr3_nt: TGCAGTGCTAGAGATATGGACAGGAACTACGAGCAGTACTTC; cdr3_aa: CSARDMDRNYEQYF
d_call: TRBD1; clone_size: -; j_call: TRBJ2-3; v_call: TRBV24-1; cdr3_nt: TGTGCCACCAGTGATTCAGGACAGGGCACAGATACGCAGTATTTT; cdr3_aa: CATSDSGQGTDTQYF
d_call: TRBD1; clone_size: -; j_call: TRBJ2-1; v_call: TRBV19; cdr3_nt: TGTGCCAGTAGCCTGCTTCGTCCGGCAGGGACAGAGACGTACAATGAGCAGTTCTTC; cdr3_aa: CASSLLRPAGTETYNEQFF
d_call: -; clone_size: -; j_call: TRBJ2-5; v_call: TRBV12-3/TRBV12-4; cdr3_nt: TGTGCCAGCAGTTCCAGCGGTCAAGGGACCCAGTACTTC; cdr3_aa: CASSSSGQGTQYF
d_call: -; clone_size: -; j_call: TRBJ2-2; v_call: TRBV5-1; cdr3_nt: TGCGCCAGCAGATCCGGACAAACGACCGGGGAGCCGTTTTTT; cdr3_aa: CASRSGQTTGEPFF
d_call: TRBD1; clone_size: -; j_call: TRBJ1-5; v_call: TRBV20-1; cdr3_nt: TGCAGTGCTACTACGGGACAGGGTGGTAAAAACCAGCATTTT; cdr3_aa: CSATTGQGGKNQHF
d_call: -; clone_size: many; j_call: TRBJ2-5; v_call: TRBV3-1; cdr3_nt: TGTGCCAGCAGCCAAGGGGTAGGGCACGAGACCCAGTACTTC; cdr3_aa: CASSQGVGHETQYF
d_call: TRBD1; clone_size: -; j_call: TRBJ1-2; v_call: TRBV9; cdr3_nt: TGTGCCAGCAGCATGGACAGGGGGCTCTATGGCTACACCTTC; cdr3_aa: CASSMDRGLYGYTF
d_call: TRBD2; clone_size: -; j_call: TRBJ2-5; v_call: TRBV4-1; cdr3_nt: TGCGCCAGCAGCCAAGGCAATAGCGGGGGGCAAGAGACCCAGTACTTC; cdr3_aa: CASSQGNSGGQETQYF
d_call: -; clone_size: many; j_call: TRBJ2-1; v_call: TRBV20-1; cdr3_nt: TGCAGTGCTAGAGATCCCCAGACAGGTCTAAGGGATGAGCAGTTCTTC; cdr3_aa: CSARDPQTGLRDEQFF
d_call: TRBD2; clone_size: many; j_call: TRBJ2-5; v_call: TRBV29-1; cdr3_nt: TGCAGCGTGACCACGGGGGGCCAAGAGACCCAGTACTTC; cdr3_aa: CSVTTGGQETQYF
d_call: TRBD2; clone_size: many; j_call: TRBJ2-3; v_call: TRBV11-2; cdr3_nt: TGTGCCAGCAGCCGGGGACTAGCGACAGATACGCAGTATTTT; cdr3_aa: CASSRGLATDTQYF
d_call: -; clone_size: few; j_call: TRBJ1-4; v_call: TRBV5-6; cdr3_nt: TGTGCCAGCAGCTTGGGCAGGGTCGCAACTAATGAAAAACTGTTTTTT; cdr3_aa: CASSLGRVATNEKLFF
d_call: -; clone_size: -; j_call: TRBJ2-5; v_call: TRBV4-2; cdr3_nt: TGTGCCAGCAGCCAAGGGACACTGTACCAAGAGACCCAGTACTTC; cdr3_aa: CASSQGTLYQETQYF
d_call: -; clone_size: few; j_call: TRBJ1-3; v_call: TRBV27; cdr3_nt: TGTGCCAGCAGTTTAAAGGGTTGGTCTGGAAACACCATATATTTT; cdr3_aa: CASSLKGWSGNTIYF
d_call: TRBD2; clone_size: -; j_call: TRBJ2-5; v_call: TRBV6-2/TRBV6-3; cdr3_nt: TGTGCCAGCAGTAAAATCCTAGCGGGGCCCCAAGAGACCCAGTACTTC; cdr3_aa: CASSKILAGPQETQYF
d_call: -; clone_size: -; j_call: TRBJ2-3; v_call: TRBV4-2; cdr3_nt: TGTGCCAGCAGCCAACAGGGGAAGGCCACAGATACGCAGTATTTT; cdr3_aa: CASSQQGKATDTQYF
d_call: TRBD2; clone_size: few; j_call: TRBJ2-3; v_call: TRBV7-7; cdr3_nt: TGTGCTAGCAGCTTAAGCGAAGCGGGGGGAGGTGTTACAGATACGCAGTATTTT; cdr3_aa: CASSLSEAGGGVTDTQYF
d_call: TRBD1; clone_size: -; j_call: TRBJ1-6; v_call: TRBV7-8; cdr3_nt: TGTGCCAGCAGCATGTGGACAGGGGGCCATTCACCCCTCCACTTT; cdr3_aa: CASSMWTGGHSPLHF
d_call: -; clone_size: -; j_call: TRBJ2-7; v_call: TRBV6-1; cdr3_nt: TGTGCCAGCGGCCGAGACGGTCCCTACGAGCAGTACTTC; cdr3_aa: CASGRDGPYEQYF
d_call: -; clone_size: -; j_call: TRBJ2-3; v_call: TRBV11-3; cdr3_nt: TGTGCCAGCAGCCTGACAGCTATCGCAGATACGCAGTATTTT; cdr3_aa: CASSLTAIADTQYF
d_call: -; clone_size: few; j_call: TRBJ2-2; v_call: TRBV10-3; cdr3_nt: TGTGCCATCAGTGGGAGGTCGGGTCTGTTTTTT; cdr3_aa: CAISGRSGLFF
d_call: TRBD1; clone_size: many; j_call: TRBJ1-1; v_call: TRBV20-1; cdr3_nt: TGCAGTGCTAGAAGGGGACAGGGTCTAGTGAACACTGAAGCTTTCTTT; cdr3_aa: CSARRGQGLVNTEAFF
d_call: TRBD2; clone_size: many; j_call: TRBJ2-3; v_call: TRBV11-3; cdr3_nt: TGTGCCAGCAGCTTAGGGGTTAGCGGGGGCACAGATACGCAGTATTTT; cdr3_aa: CASSLGVSGGTDTQYF
d_call: -; clone_size: many; j_call: TRBJ2-3; v_call: TRBV2; cdr3_nt: TGTGCCAGCAGTGACAATCCTAGCACAGATACGCAGTATTTT; cdr3_aa: CASSDNPSTDTQYF
d_call: -; clone_size: many; j_call: TRBJ1-5; v_call: TRBV2; cdr3_nt: TGTGCCAGCAGTGAAAGATTTACAGCGGGTCAGCCCCAGCATTTT; cdr3_aa: CASSERFTAGQPQHF
d_call: -; clone_size: few; j_call: TRBJ1-4; v_call: TRBV9; cdr3_nt: TGTGCCAGCAGCGTAGGAGTGACAACTAATGAAAAACTGTTTTTT; cdr3_aa: CASSVGVTTNEKLFF
d_call: -; clone_size: -; j_call: TRBJ1-5; v_call: TRBV5-6; cdr3_nt: TGTGCCAGCAGCTTGGGATCAGGATCTAGCAATCAGCCCCAGCATTTT; cdr3_aa: CASSLGSGSSNQPQHF
d_call: -; clone_size: -; j_call: TRBJ2-1; v_call: TRBV5-6; cdr3_nt: TGTGCCAGCAACTTGGAGTCGAGATGGGAGTTCTTC; cdr3_aa: CASNLESRWEFF
d_call: -; clone_size: many; j_call: TRBJ2-1; v_call: TRBV11-1; cdr3_nt: TGTGCCAGCAATCTCCTCGAGGGAAATGAGCAGTTCTTC; cdr3_aa: CASNLLEGNEQFF
d_call: TRBD2; clone_size: once; j_call: TRBJ2-7; v_call: TRBV13; cdr3_nt: TGTGCCAGCAGCTGGGGGGGGACCTACAATGAGCAGTACTTC; cdr3_aa: CASSWGGTYNEQYF
d_call: -; clone_size: few; j_call: TRBJ2-4; v_call: TRBV15; cdr3_nt: TGTGCCACCAGAAGAAGTACCCTAGCCAAAAACATTCAGTACTTC; cdr3_aa: CATRRSTLAKNIQYF
d_call: -; clone_size: -; j_call: TRBJ2-4; v_call: TRBV5-1; cdr3_nt: TGCGCCAGCAGCTTAGGAAGGAATGGAAACATTCAGTACTTC; cdr3_aa: CASSLGRNGNIQYF
d_call: TRBD1; clone_size: many; j_call: TRBJ1-1; v_call: TRBV19; cdr3_nt: TGTGCCAGTGTAGAGGGGGCGTTAATGAACACTGAAGCTTTCTTT; cdr3_aa: CASVEGALMNTEAFF
d_call: -; clone_size: few; j_call: TRBJ1-6; v_call: TRBV5-1; cdr3_nt: TGCGCCAGCAGCTTGAGGCCTAACGACAGGTTGGGGTCACCCCTCCACTTT; cdr3_aa: CASSLRPNDRLGSPLHF
d_call: TRBD1; clone_size: many; j_call: TRBJ1-4; v_call: TRBV2; cdr3_nt: TGTGCCAGCAGTGAAGCGAGAGGGGGCTTCCCCGAAAAACTGTTTTTT; cdr3_aa: CASSEARGGFPEKLFF
d_call: -; clone_size: -; j_call: TRBJ1-5; v_call: TRBV15; cdr3_nt: TGTGCCACCAGCAGACCTACGGACAGTCATCAGCCCCAGCATTTT; cdr3_aa: CATSRPTDSHQPQHF
d_call: TRBD2; clone_size: -; j_call: TRBJ2-3; v_call: TRBV2; cdr3_nt: TGTGCCAGCAGTGAATTTTCGGGGGGGGTCACAGATACGCAGTATTTT; cdr3_aa: CASSEFSGGVTDTQYF
d_call: -; clone_size: -; j_call: TRBJ2-7; v_call: TRBV15; cdr3_nt: TGTGCCACCAGCAGACCCCCGCGGGGAGAAAACTACGAGCAGTACTTC; cdr3_aa: CATSRPPRGENYEQYF
d_call: -; clone_size: few; j_call: TRBJ2-2; v_call: TRBV6-5; cdr3_nt: TGTGCCAGCAGTTCGAGGGGGTTGCACACCGGGGAGCTGTTTTTT; cdr3_aa: CASSSRGLHTGELFF
d_call: TRBD1; clone_size: -; j_call: TRBJ1-2; v_call: TRBV6-1; cdr3_nt: TGTGCCAGCAGTCCTGACAGGGGCGGTGGCTACACCTTC; cdr3_aa: CASSPDRGGGYTF
d_call: TRBD1; clone_size: -; j_call: TRBJ2-3; v_call: TRBV30; cdr3_nt: TGTGCCTGGGCTGCCCCCGGGACAGGGAGTAATACGCAGTATTTT; cdr3_aa: CAWAAPGTGSNTQYF
d_call: TRBD1; clone_size: -; j_call: TRBJ1-6; v_call: TRBV19; cdr3_nt: TGTGCCAGTAGCCGACAGGGGATCGGATATAATTCACCCCTCCACTTT; cdr3_aa: CASSRQGIGYNSPLHF
d_call: -; clone_size: many; j_call: TRBJ1-1; v_call: TRBV3-1; cdr3_nt: TGTGCCAGCAGCCAGCGCTCGGGACACACTGAAGCTTTCTTT; cdr3_aa: CASSQRSGHTEAFF
d_call: TRBD1; clone_size: -; j_call: TRBJ2-1; v_call: TRBV6-1; cdr3_nt: TGTGCCAGCAGTCAAGGACAGGATATTGAGCAGTTCTTC; cdr3_aa: CASSQGQDIEQFF
d_call: -; clone_size: -; j_call: TRBJ2-7; v_call: TRBV7-9; cdr3_nt: TGTGCCAGCAGCCGACCGGAGGCCTTCTACGAGCAGTACTTC; cdr3_aa: CASSRPEAFYEQYF